These 8 T cell receptor beta chains share one sample of origin, sequenced in a study of blood T cell repertoires in COVID-19. Libraries were prepared by immunoSEQ multiplex PCR; TCRdb keeps only in-frame clonotypes and omits some of them. Found here are 150,000 to 200,000 clones, 82% of them singletons; the top ten hold over 7.5%. The sample comprised peripheral blood. These receptor sequences come from a woman in her sixties or seventies with acute or convalescent COVID-19.

A few counts support this clone. This rearrangement joins TRBV6-5 to TRBJ1-6; weak D call: TRBD1 (6 bases). Looked up from germline, CDR1 is MNHEY and CDR2 is SVGAGI. The CDR3 is made up of 15 amino acids. V lost 0 bases to trimming and J lost 8 bases, with 11 bases between them. The chain's CDR3 is CASSYSEQGYSPLHF. The CDR3, as DNA: TGTGCCAGCAGTTACTCGGAACAGGGTTATTCACCCCTCCACTTT.

The rearrangement uses TRBV3-1 (or the pseudogene TRBV3-2) and TRBJ2-7; a possible D gene is TRBD1 (5 bases). Trimming pared 0 bases from V and 0 bases from J, leaving 6 bases between. The CDR3 is made up of 14 amino acids. Looked up from germline, CDR1 is LGHDT and CDR2 is YNNKEL (reference sequence). The CDR3 DNA follows: TGTGCCAGCAGCCAAGACAGGGTCTCCTACGAGCAGTACTTC. Translating gives CASSQDRVSYEQYF.

This chain connects TRBV7-2 to TRBJ2-3; possible D gene TRBD2, 7 bases. The germline V gene encodes CDR1 SGHTA and CDR2 FQGNSA. V dropped 3 bases and J dropped 5 bases, with 15 bases sitting between them. CDR3 length: 15 amino acids. The CDR3 protein is CASSLGGGRGDTQYF. DNA of the CDR3: TGTGCCAGCAGCTTGGGGGGGGGCAGGGGAGATACGCAGTATTTT.

This clone was seen only once. The chain recombines TRBV10-3 with TRBJ2-2, with D perhaps matching TRBD2 (5 bases). V lost 8 bases, J lost 2 bases, and 12 bases lay in between. This CDR3 spans 14 amino acids. The germline V gene encodes CDR1 ENHRY and CDR2 SYGVKD. Written as DNA, the CDR3 is TGTGCCATCCGGGGTAGGGCAAACACCGGGGAGCTGTTTTTT. The encoded protein is CAIRGRANTGELFF.

This clone was recorded a few times. This chain uses TRBV29-1 with TRBJ1-2, with 8 bases that match TRBD1. Germline-derived CDR1 and CDR2 are SQVTM and ANQGSEA. With V trimmed by 5 bases and J by 6 bases, 8 bases remained unmatched. The CDR3 totals 13 residues. The CDR3 nucleotides read TGCAGCGTTCCTAAACAGGGGGTCCATGGCTACACCTTC. This gives the protein CSVPKQGVHGYTF.

V and J are TRBV30 and TRBJ1-5; possibly TRBD1 for D (6 bases). Between the trimmed V and J ends, which lost 4 bases and 5 bases, there was a span of 12 bases. Germline V gives CDR1 GTSNPN, CDR2 SVGIG (reference sequence). The CDR3 has 13 amino acids. The CDR3 loop is CAWNREGDQPQHF. CDR3 sequence (DNA): TGTGCCTGGAACAGGGAGGGGGATCAGCCCCAGCATTTT.

The chain couples TRBV6-2 or TRBV6-3 to TRBJ2-7; D possibly corresponds to TRBD1 (6 bases). In germline, CDR1 is MNHEY, CDR2 SVGEGT. Trimming took 2 bases from V and 3 from J, leaving 20 bases between them. This CDR3 is built from 17 residues. DNA for the CDR3: TGTGCCAGCAGTTACAGTCCTCAGCGGACAGCTGACTACGAGCAGTACTTC. Residues: CASSYSPQRTADYEQYF.

This chain joins TRBV4-1 and TRBJ2-1, with 7 bases fitting TRBD2. The CDR3 sequence is 15 residues long. J lost 0 bases, V lost 3 bases, and 2 bases had no gene match. CDR1 and CDR2 (germline): MGHRA, YSYEKL. CDR3 residues: CASSQRGSSYNEQFF. CDR3 in DNA: TGCGCCAGCAGCCAGCGGGGGAGCTCCTACAATGAGCAGTTCTTC.